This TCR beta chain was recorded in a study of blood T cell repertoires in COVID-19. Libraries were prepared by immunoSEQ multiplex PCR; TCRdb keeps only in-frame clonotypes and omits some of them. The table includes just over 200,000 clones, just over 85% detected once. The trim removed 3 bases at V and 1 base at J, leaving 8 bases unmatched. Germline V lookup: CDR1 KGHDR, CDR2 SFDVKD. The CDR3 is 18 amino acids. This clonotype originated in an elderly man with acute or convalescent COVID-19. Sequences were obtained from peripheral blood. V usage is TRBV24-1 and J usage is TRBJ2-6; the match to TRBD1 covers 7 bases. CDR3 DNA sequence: TGTGCCACCAGTGATAGACAGGGAATTAATTCTGGGGCCAACGTCCTGACTTTC. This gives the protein CATSDRQGINSGANVLTF.